Below, one TCR beta chain is given with its context. Antigen unknown. The germline V gene has CDR1 ENHRY and CDR2 SYGVKD. The CDR3 runs 15 residues. The junction had 6 bases not matched to a gene; V was cut back by 6 bases and J by 4 bases. This sample is part of a study of cytomegalovirus exposure and HLA in healthy donors. Overall study: Ancestry clustering placed about 86% of 350 to 500 genotyped donors in the Caucasian-associated cluster.

The study, taken as a whole, reports: Reports indicated that the classifier achieved high specificity and sensitivity in diagnosing cytomegalovirus status. 87-base-pair reads could not separate some V segments, including TRBV6-2 and TRBV6-3.

Primers included in the PCR were 60 Vbeta and 13 Jbeta primers. Measured with immunoSEQ multiplex PCR; TCRdb has only the in-frame clones, and not every one. The sample yields tens of thousands of clones, approximately 80% seen once. Nominally healthy donors were sampled, though unrecorded immune exposures were likely. The genes are TRBV10-3 and TRBJ2-2, with TRBD1 identical over 9 bases. Sequencing was done on a sample of PBMCs. This TCR was recovered from a woman between 50 and 59 years old in good health and CMV-seropositive. The CDR3 is CAIRPGQGTTGELFF. The DNA of the CDR3 is TGTGCCATCAGGCCGGGACAGGGAACCACCGGGGAGCTGTTTTTT.